This TCR beta chain was recorded in a study of T cells in women clearing cervical HPV infection. Study-level information: For cases, blood was sampled a median 149 days after lesion detection, interquartile range about 90 to 200 days.

TCRdb's table, derived via immunoSEQ multiplex PCR, lists solely in-frame clones and lacks some. The sample has some 20,000 clones. For this clone: The CDR3 is cut off 3 residues early in the read; its end comes from the germline J gene.

With 5 bases clipped from V and 1 base from J, the junction kept 8 bases outside the gene matches. The CDR3 totals 17 residues. The V gene's germline CDR1 is KGHSH and CDR2 LQKENI. The origin of this receptor is a woman between 18 and 69 years old with a cervical HPV16 infection that either progressed to CIN3+ or cleared (not recorded which). Sequenced: blood buffy coat. The chain links TRBV18 to TRBJ2-2; 9 bases fit TRBD2. The CDR3 loop is CASSSTRAGGNTGELFF. The sequenced part of the CDR3 DNA is TGTGCCAGCTCATCAACTCGAGCGGGAGGGAACACCGGGGAG. Based on the CDR3 plus reference TRBV18 and TRBJ2-2, the full variable domain is NAGVMQNPRHLVRRRGQEARLRCSPMKGHSHVYWYRQLPEEGLKFMVYLQKENIIDESGMPKERFSAEFPKEGPSILRIQQVVRGDSAAYFCASSSTRAGGNTGELFFGEGSRLTVL.